This T cell receptor beta chain was observed in a study of T cell responses to AZD1222 COVID-19 vaccine. Study results and caveats: White British people made up most donors, females outnumbered males, and clonal diversity was possibly underestimated. Regions 160-218 and 743-854 held dominance among vaccine-associated CD4 TCRs, which spanned spike. Sampling that yielded the repertoires occurred only after the peak T cell response.

Comment on this clone: What it recognizes is unknown.

The data were produced by immunoSEQ multiplex PCR, yet TCRdb's version contains in-frame clones alone and is incomplete. The sample shows some 92,000 clones, approximately 90% of them seen only once. This sequence was found in an adult in good health. The sequenced sample was peripheral blood, obtained on day 0 of AZD1222 vaccination.

CDR3 loop: CASSYSRDRVGQPQHF. The CDR3 nucleotides read TGTGCCAGCAGTTACTCGAGAGACAGGGTTGGTCAGCCCCAGCATTTT. V usage is TRBV6-6 and J usage is TRBJ1-5; TRBD1 agrees at 7 bases. The CDR3 consists of 16 residues. J lost 6 bases, V lost 0 bases, and 8 bases had no gene match. Germline V lookup: CDR1 MNHNY, CDR2 SVGAGI (reference sequence).